These T cell receptor beta chains were read from a single sample in a study of cytomegalovirus exposure and HLA in healthy donors. Repertoires were generated with immunoSEQ multiplex PCR, while TCRdb's copy carries only in-frame clones and drops some. The sample carries roughly 160,000 clones, 73% recorded once. Sample: PBMCs. These receptors were collected from a woman aged 18-29 years in good health and CMV-seropositive. Each CDR3 is given with its conserved first and last residue. Each record gives: V gene, clone size, CDR3 length, J gene, D gene, CDR3 DNA, CDR3 protein. The D gene is left open where the match is weak. For some rows the clone size is stated as once, few or many, or as a class when expanded; others skip it.

V gene: TRBV18; clone size: .; CDR3 length: 14; J gene: TRBJ1-1; D gene: .; CDR3 DNA: TGTGCCAGCTCACCCGAACAGGTTCGGACTGAAGCTTTCTTT; CDR3 protein: CASSPEQVRTEAFF
V gene: TRBV27; clone size: few; CDR3 length: 16; J gene: TRBJ1-5; D gene: TRBD1; CDR3 DNA: TGTGCCAGCAGCCCCACTGGGACAGACATAAAGGTGCCCCAGCATTTT; CDR3 protein: CASSPTGTDIKVPQHF
V gene: TRBV11-3; clone size: .; CDR3 length: 15; J gene: TRBJ2-1; D gene: .; CDR3 DNA: TGTGCCAGCAGCTTAGGGCAGACAGGAGACAATGAGCAGTTCTTC; CDR3 protein: CASSLGQTGDNEQFF
V gene: TRBV7-3; clone size: once; CDR3 length: 15; J gene: TRBJ2-1; D gene: TRBD2; CDR3 DNA: TGTGCCAGCAGCTTAACAAGGAGCGGGGGAGGTGAGCAGTTCTTC; CDR3 protein: CASSLTRSGGGEQFF
V gene: TRBV10-3; clone size: .; CDR3 length: 13; J gene: TRBJ1-2; D gene: .; CDR3 DNA: TGTGCCATCAGTAGCGGGACATTATATGGCTACACCTTC; CDR3 protein: CAISSGTLYGYTF
V gene: TRBV5-5; clone size: .; CDR3 length: 14; J gene: TRBJ1-1; D gene: TRBD1; CDR3 DNA: TGTGCCAGCAGCTTTCCGGGACAGGGGACTGAAGCTTTCTTT; CDR3 protein: CASSFPGQGTEAFF
V gene: TRBV6-1; clone size: .; CDR3 length: 19; J gene: TRBJ1-5; D gene: .; CDR3 DNA: TGTGCCAGCAGTGTGTCTCCCGTTGGCTTACGAAATAGCAATCAGCCCCAGCATTTT; CDR3 protein: CASSVSPVGLRNSNQPQHF
V gene: TRBV7-3; clone size: .; CDR3 length: 14; J gene: TRBJ2-3; D gene: .; CDR3 DNA: TGTGCCAGCAGCTTAACTAGCGGCACAGATACGCAGTATTTT; CDR3 protein: CASSLTSGTDTQYF
V gene: TRBV18; clone size: .; CDR3 length: 15; J gene: TRBJ1-3; D gene: .; CDR3 DNA: TGTGCCAGCTCACCCAGTTATCAAACTGGAAACACCATATATTTT; CDR3 protein: CASSPSYQTGNTIYF
V gene: TRBV30; clone size: .; CDR3 length: 14; J gene: TRBJ1-1; D gene: .; CDR3 DNA: TGTGCCTGGAGTGTACGCAGGGGAAGCACTGAAGCTTTCTTT; CDR3 protein: CAWSVRRGSTEAFF
V gene: TRBV6-5; clone size: .; CDR3 length: 16; J gene: TRBJ2-5; D gene: TRBD2; CDR3 DNA: TGTGCCAGCAGTTACGGCGTCCCTAGCGGCCAAGAGACCCAGTACTTC; CDR3 protein: CASSYGVPSGQETQYF
V gene: TRBV30; clone size: .; CDR3 length: 15; J gene: TRBJ2-7; D gene: TRBD1; CDR3 DNA: TGTGCCTGGAGTGGTCCTCAGGGGGCTATCTACGAGCAGTACTTC; CDR3 protein: CAWSGPQGAIYEQYF
V gene: TRBV4-1; clone size: .; CDR3 length: 15; J gene: TRBJ1-4; D gene: .; CDR3 DNA: TGCGCCAGCAGCCAGGCGGGGGGGATCAATGAAAAACTGTTTTTT; CDR3 protein: CASSQAGGINEKLFF
V gene: TRBV15; clone size: .; CDR3 length: 17; J gene: TRBJ1-1; D gene: .; CDR3 DNA: TGTGCCACCAGCAGACCGGCGGCTAGGTCTTTGAACACTGAAGCTTTCTTT; CDR3 protein: CATSRPAARSLNTEAFF
V gene: TRBV6-6; clone size: .; CDR3 length: 14; J gene: TRBJ1-5; D gene: .; CDR3 DNA: TGTGCCAGCAGTGTGGCCCTTAGCAATCAGCCCCAGCATTTT; CDR3 protein: CASSVALSNQPQHF
V gene: TRBV5-6; clone size: .; CDR3 length: 16; J gene: TRBJ2-2; D gene: TRBD1; CDR3 DNA: TGTGCCAGCGGCGTTTGGACAGGGGGATTCACCGGGGAGCTGTTTTTT; CDR3 protein: CASGVWTGGFTGELFF
V gene: TRBV30; clone size: .; CDR3 length: 15; J gene: TRBJ1-6; D gene: .; CDR3 DNA: TGTGCCTGGAGAACTGGACTCTCCTATAATTCACCCCTCCACTTT; CDR3 protein: CAWRTGLSYNSPLHF
V gene: TRBV20-1; clone size: .; CDR3 length: 11; J gene: TRBJ2-7; D gene: .; CDR3 DNA: TGCAGTGCTAGGTTCGGCTACGAGCAGTACTTC; CDR3 protein: CSARFGYEQYF
V gene: TRBV5-1; clone size: few; CDR3 length: 16; J gene: TRBJ2-6; D gene: .; CDR3 DNA: TGCGCCAGCAGCTTTCGGGATTTCTCTGGGGCCAACGTCCTGACTTTC; CDR3 protein: CASSFRDFSGANVLTF
V gene: TRBV4-1; clone size: .; CDR3 length: 17; J gene: TRBJ1-4; D gene: TRBD1; CDR3 DNA: TGCGCCAGCAGCCTTGGACAGGGGCCAGTTCCTAATGAAAAACTGTTTTTT; CDR3 protein: CASSLGQGPVPNEKLFF
V gene: TRBV2; clone size: few; CDR3 length: 15; J gene: TRBJ2-5; D gene: .; CDR3 DNA: TGTGCCAGCAGTGAATACAGGGCCATGGGGGAGACCCAGTACTTC; CDR3 protein: CASSEYRAMGETQYF
V gene: TRBV10-3; clone size: .; CDR3 length: 16; J gene: TRBJ2-1; D gene: .; CDR3 DNA: TGTGCCATCAGTGAGAAGGGGGTGAGCTCCTACAATGAGCAGTTCTTC; CDR3 protein: CAISEKGVSSYNEQFF
V gene: TRBV28; clone size: many; CDR3 length: 14; J gene: TRBJ1-2; D gene: .; CDR3 DNA: TGTGCCAGCAGTTTATACAGGGACAACTATGGCTACACCTTC; CDR3 protein: CASSLYRDNYGYTF
V gene: TRBV29-1; clone size: .; CDR3 length: 13; J gene: TRBJ1-2; D gene: .; CDR3 DNA: TGCAGCGTTGAAGGAGGGGGGGCTTATGGCTACACCTTC; CDR3 protein: CSVEGGGAYGYTF
V gene: TRBV6-6; clone size: few; CDR3 length: 14; J gene: TRBJ2-3; D gene: .; CDR3 DNA: TGTGCCAGCAGTCTAAGACAGGCCACAGATACGCAGTATTTT; CDR3 protein: CASSLRQATDTQYF
V gene: TRBV28; clone size: .; CDR3 length: 14; J gene: TRBJ2-5; D gene: .; CDR3 DNA: TGTGCCAGCAGGTCACTAGGTTTAGTTGGGACCCAGTACTTC; CDR3 protein: CASRSLGLVGTQYF
V gene: TRBV29-1; clone size: .; CDR3 length: 14; J gene: TRBJ2-1; D gene: TRBD2; CDR3 DNA: TGCAGCGTGCGACTAGCGGGGGCCCCCAATGAGCAGTTCTTC; CDR3 protein: CSVRLAGAPNEQFF
V gene: TRBV30; clone size: .; CDR3 length: 18; J gene: TRBJ2-1; D gene: TRBD2; CDR3 DNA: TGTGCCTGGAGTCTTGGACTAGCGGGGGGCCAGATCTACAATGAGCAGTTCTTC; CDR3 protein: CAWSLGLAGGQIYNEQFF
V gene: TRBV7-2; clone size: .; CDR3 length: 17; J gene: TRBJ2-1; D gene: TRBD2; CDR3 DNA: TGTGCCAGCAGCTTCCCGAAGCGGGGGAACTCCTACAATGAGCAGTTCTTC; CDR3 protein: CASSFPKRGNSYNEQFF
V gene: TRBV9; clone size: .; CDR3 length: 16; J gene: TRBJ2-5; D gene: TRBD2; CDR3 DNA: TGTGCCAGCAGCCTAGGGACTAGCGGGGGCCAAGAGACCCAGTACTTC; CDR3 protein: CASSLGTSGGQETQYF
V gene: TRBV30; clone size: few; CDR3 length: 13; J gene: TRBJ1-5; D gene: .; CDR3 DNA: TGTGCCTGGTTAGTTGAAAGCAATCAGCCCCAGCATTTT; CDR3 protein: CAWLVESNQPQHF
V gene: TRBV6-1; clone size: .; CDR3 length: 19; J gene: TRBJ1-4; D gene: TRBD1; CDR3 DNA: TGTGCCAGCAGTGAAGCACCACGAGCCGGGACAGGGAACAGTGAAAAACTGTTTTTT; CDR3 protein: CASSEAPRAGTGNSEKLFF
V gene: TRBV4-2; clone size: .; CDR3 length: 15; J gene: TRBJ1-1; D gene: .; CDR3 DNA: TGTGCCAGCAGCCAAGATCTGGCGGTTAACACTGAAGCTTTCTTT; CDR3 protein: CASSQDLAVNTEAFF
V gene: TRBV6-5; clone size: .; CDR3 length: 13; J gene: TRBJ1-5; D gene: TRBD1; CDR3 DNA: TGTGCCAGCAGTAGGACAGGCGGACAGCCCCAGCATTTT; CDR3 protein: CASSRTGGQPQHF
V gene: TRBV4-2; clone size: .; CDR3 length: 17; J gene: TRBJ1-4; D gene: .; CDR3 DNA: TGTGCCAGCAGCCAACGAGAATTCAGGGGAACCGATGAAAAACTGTTTTTT; CDR3 protein: CASSQREFRGTDEKLFF
V gene: TRBV9; clone size: .; CDR3 length: 13; J gene: TRBJ1-1; D gene: .; CDR3 DNA: TGTGCCAGCAGCGTAAGGTCGGAGACTGAAGCTTTCTTT; CDR3 protein: CASSVRSETEAFF
V gene: TRBV7-3; clone size: .; CDR3 length: 14; J gene: TRBJ2-2; D gene: .; CDR3 DNA: TGTGCCAGCGAAAAGGGCCCAGGGGCCGGGGAGCTGTTTTTT; CDR3 protein: CASEKGPGAGELFF
V gene: TRBV7-2; clone size: once; CDR3 length: 15; J gene: TRBJ1-3; D gene: .; CDR3 DNA: TGTGCCAGCAGCTCCACAGGGAGCTCTGGAAACACCATATATTTT; CDR3 protein: CASSSTGSSGNTIYF
V gene: TRBV28; clone size: once; CDR3 length: 13; J gene: TRBJ1-2; D gene: .; CDR3 DNA: TGTGCCAGCAGTTTTATGGTGGAGGCTGGCTACACCTTC; CDR3 protein: CASSFMVEAGYTF
V gene: TRBV6-4; clone size: .; CDR3 length: 16; J gene: TRBJ1-1; D gene: .; CDR3 DNA: TGTGCCAGCAGTGAATCCGTGGGCCAAAGGGGGACTGAAGCTTTCTTT; CDR3 protein: CASSESVGQRGTEAFF
V gene: TRBV19; clone size: few; CDR3 length: 17; J gene: TRBJ1-2; D gene: TRBD1; CDR3 DNA: TGTGCCAGTAATTCCCTTGACAGGGAATATTGGAACTATGGCTACACCTTC; CDR3 protein: CASNSLDREYWNYGYTF
V gene: TRBV4-1; clone size: once; CDR3 length: 16; J gene: TRBJ2-3; D gene: TRBD2; CDR3 DNA: TGCGCCAGCAGCTCGCGGACTAGCGCCCACACAGATACGCAGTATTTT; CDR3 protein: CASSSRTSAHTDTQYF
V gene: TRBV29-1; clone size: .; CDR3 length: 13; J gene: TRBJ1-3; D gene: .; CDR3 DNA: TGCAGCGTGCGAATGGCGGCAGCAAACACCATATATTTT; CDR3 protein: CSVRMAAANTIYF
V gene: TRBV11-2; clone size: .; CDR3 length: 18; J gene: TRBJ2-7; D gene: TRBD1; CDR3 DNA: TGTGCCAGCAGCTTAGATCTAACAGGGGATCGAGGCTCCTACGAGCAGTACTTC; CDR3 protein: CASSLDLTGDRGSYEQYF
V gene: TRBV5-4; clone size: .; CDR3 length: 14; J gene: TRBJ2-5; D gene: .; CDR3 DNA: TGTGCCAGCAGCTCAACAGGCTTTCAAGAGACCCAGTACTTC; CDR3 protein: CASSSTGFQETQYF
V gene: TRBV30; clone size: .; CDR3 length: 16; J gene: TRBJ1-5; D gene: TRBD1; CDR3 DNA: TGTGCCTGGAGTGTCGGGTTGGGACAGCCCAATCAGCCCCAGCATTTT; CDR3 protein: CAWSVGLGQPNQPQHF
V gene: TRBV6-1; clone size: few; CDR3 length: 12; J gene: TRBJ1-1; D gene: .; CDR3 DNA: TGTGCCAGCAGTGAATACGGGACTGAAGCTTTCTTT; CDR3 protein: CASSEYGTEAFF
V gene: TRBV5-6; clone size: .; CDR3 length: 16; J gene: TRBJ1-1; D gene: TRBD1; CDR3 DNA: TGTGCCAGCAGTTTTCGGGACAGGGGCGACGACACTGAAGCTTTCTTT; CDR3 protein: CASSFRDRGDDTEAFF
V gene: TRBV11-1; clone size: .; CDR3 length: 12; J gene: TRBJ2-7; D gene: .; CDR3 DNA: TGTGCCAGCAGTATTAGAACCTACGAGCAGTACTTC; CDR3 protein: CASSIRTYEQYF
V gene: TRBV7-3; clone size: .; CDR3 length: 15; J gene: TRBJ2-1; D gene: TRBD2; CDR3 DNA: TGTGCCAGCAGCTTGGGACTAGCGGGGGTTAATGAGCAGTTCTTC; CDR3 protein: CASSLGLAGVNEQFF
V gene: TRBV6-5; clone size: few; CDR3 length: 14; J gene: TRBJ1-2; D gene: .; CDR3 DNA: TGTGCCAGCAGTTACTCAGGGACTGCATTTGGCTACACCTTC; CDR3 protein: CASSYSGTAFGYTF
V gene: TRBV4-3; clone size: .; CDR3 length: 15; J gene: TRBJ2-7; D gene: TRBD1; CDR3 DNA: TGCGCCAGCAGCCAAGAACCGGGACAGAACTACGAGCAGTACTTC; CDR3 protein: CASSQEPGQNYEQYF
V gene: TRBV19; clone size: .; CDR3 length: 16; J gene: TRBJ2-2; D gene: TRBD1; CDR3 DNA: TGTGCCAGTAGTTCTCCGGGACAGGGCGTCACCGGGGAGCTGTTTTTT; CDR3 protein: CASSSPGQGVTGELFF
V gene: TRBV5-1; clone size: .; CDR3 length: 16; J gene: TRBJ2-1; D gene: TRBD2; CDR3 DNA: TGCGCCAGCAGCCCTGGCCAACTAGCGCGGAGTGATGAGCAGTTCTTC; CDR3 protein: CASSPGQLARSDEQFF
V gene: TRBV11-2; clone size: few; CDR3 length: 16; J gene: TRBJ1-4; D gene: .; CDR3 DNA: TGTGCCAGCAGCTTAGCTTTCCAGGGCGGGAGTGAAAAACTGTTTTTT; CDR3 protein: CASSLAFQGGSEKLFF